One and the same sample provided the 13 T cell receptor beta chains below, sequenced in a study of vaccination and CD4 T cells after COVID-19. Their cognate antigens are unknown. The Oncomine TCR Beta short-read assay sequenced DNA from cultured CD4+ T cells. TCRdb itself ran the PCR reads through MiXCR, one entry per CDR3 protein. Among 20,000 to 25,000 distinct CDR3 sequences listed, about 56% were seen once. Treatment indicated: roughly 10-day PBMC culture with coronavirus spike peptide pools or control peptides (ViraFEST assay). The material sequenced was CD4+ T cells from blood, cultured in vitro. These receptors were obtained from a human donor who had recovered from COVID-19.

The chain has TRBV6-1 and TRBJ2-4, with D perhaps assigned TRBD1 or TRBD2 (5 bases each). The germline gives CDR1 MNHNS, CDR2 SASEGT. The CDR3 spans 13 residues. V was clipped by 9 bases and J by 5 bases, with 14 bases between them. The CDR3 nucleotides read TGTGCCAGTCGTGCCCCGGGACAAAACATTCAGTACTTC. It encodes CASRAPGQNIQYF.

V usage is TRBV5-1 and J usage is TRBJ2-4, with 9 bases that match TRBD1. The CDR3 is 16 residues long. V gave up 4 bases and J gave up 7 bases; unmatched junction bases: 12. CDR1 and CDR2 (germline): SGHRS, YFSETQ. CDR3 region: CASSLETGTGKNIQYF. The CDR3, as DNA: TGCGCCAGCAGCCTCGAGACCGGGACAGGGAAGAACATTCAGTACTTC.

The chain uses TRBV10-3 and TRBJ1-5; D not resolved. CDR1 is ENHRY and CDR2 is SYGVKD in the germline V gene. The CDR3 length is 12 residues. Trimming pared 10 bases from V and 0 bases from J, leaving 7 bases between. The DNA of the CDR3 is TGTGCCACGAAGGGTAGCAATCAGCCCCAGCATTTT. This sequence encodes CATKGSNQPQHF.

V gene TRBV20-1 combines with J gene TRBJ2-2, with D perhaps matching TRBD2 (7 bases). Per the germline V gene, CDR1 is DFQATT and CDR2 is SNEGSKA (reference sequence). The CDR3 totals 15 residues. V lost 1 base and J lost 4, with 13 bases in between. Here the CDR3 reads CSARGGGRGTGELFF. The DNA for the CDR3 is TGCAGTGCTAGAGGGGGGGGGCGCGGCACCGGGGAGCTGTTTTTT.

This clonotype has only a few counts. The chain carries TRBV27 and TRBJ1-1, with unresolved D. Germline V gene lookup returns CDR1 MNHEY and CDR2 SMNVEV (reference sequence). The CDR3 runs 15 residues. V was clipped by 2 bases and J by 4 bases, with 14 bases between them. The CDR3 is CASSLEGRLGTEAFF. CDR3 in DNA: TGTGCCAGCAGTTTAGAGGGCAGGCTGGGCACTGAAGCTTTCTTT.

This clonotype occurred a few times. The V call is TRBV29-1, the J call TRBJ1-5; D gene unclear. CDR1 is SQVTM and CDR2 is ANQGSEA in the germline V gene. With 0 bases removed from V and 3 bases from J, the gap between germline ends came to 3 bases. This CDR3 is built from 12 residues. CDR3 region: CSVEDYNQPQHF. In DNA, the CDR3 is TGCAGCGTTGAAGATTACAATCAGCCCCAGCATTTT.

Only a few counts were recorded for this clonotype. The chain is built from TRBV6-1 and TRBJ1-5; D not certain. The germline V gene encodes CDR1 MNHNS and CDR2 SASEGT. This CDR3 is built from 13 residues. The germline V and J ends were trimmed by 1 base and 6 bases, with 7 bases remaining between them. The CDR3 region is CASSEGWGQPQHF. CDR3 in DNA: TGTGCCAGCAGTGAAGGATGGGGTCAGCCCCAGCATTTT.

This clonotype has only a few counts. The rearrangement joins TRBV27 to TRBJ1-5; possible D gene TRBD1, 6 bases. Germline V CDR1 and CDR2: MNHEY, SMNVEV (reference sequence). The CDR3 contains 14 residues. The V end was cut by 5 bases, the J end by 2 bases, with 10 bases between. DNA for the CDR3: TGTGCCAGCAGTATTTACAGGGGCAATCAGCCCCAGCATTTT. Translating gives CASSIYRGNQPQHF.

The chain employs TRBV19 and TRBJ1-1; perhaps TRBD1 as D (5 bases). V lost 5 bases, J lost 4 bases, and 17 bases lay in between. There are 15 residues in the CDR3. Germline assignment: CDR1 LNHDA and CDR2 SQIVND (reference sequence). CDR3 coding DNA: TGTGCCAGTAGTTTGAGGGGCGTCGGCGTCACTGAAGCTTTCTTT. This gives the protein CASSLRGVGVTEAFF.

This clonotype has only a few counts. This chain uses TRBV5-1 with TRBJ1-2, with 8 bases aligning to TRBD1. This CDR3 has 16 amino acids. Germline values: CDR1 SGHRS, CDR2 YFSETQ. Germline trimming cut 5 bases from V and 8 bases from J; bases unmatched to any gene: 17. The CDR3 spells CASRQTPGGAYRGYTF. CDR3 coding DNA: TGCGCCAGCAGACAGACCCCAGGGGGCGCGTATCGCGGCTACACCTTC.

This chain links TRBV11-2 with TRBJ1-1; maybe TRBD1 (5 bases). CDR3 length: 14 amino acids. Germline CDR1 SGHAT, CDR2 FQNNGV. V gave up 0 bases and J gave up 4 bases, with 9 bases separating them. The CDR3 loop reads CASSLDGGLTEAFF. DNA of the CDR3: TGTGCCAGCAGCTTAGACGGGGGACTCACTGAAGCTTTCTTT.

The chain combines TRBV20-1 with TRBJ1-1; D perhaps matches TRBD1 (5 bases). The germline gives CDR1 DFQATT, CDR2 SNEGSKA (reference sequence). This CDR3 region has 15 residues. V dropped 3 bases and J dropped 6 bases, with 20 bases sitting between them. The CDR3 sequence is CSASPGRALRSEAFF. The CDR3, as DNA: TGCAGTGCTAGCCCGGGACGGGCCCTTCGCTCTGAAGCTTTCTTT.

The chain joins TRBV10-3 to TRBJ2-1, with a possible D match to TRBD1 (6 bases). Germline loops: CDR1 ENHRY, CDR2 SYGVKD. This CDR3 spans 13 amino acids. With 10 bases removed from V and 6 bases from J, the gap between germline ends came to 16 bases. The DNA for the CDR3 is TGTGCCACCGGCCGGGACACATTCAATGAGCAGTTCTTC. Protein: CATGRDTFNEQFF.